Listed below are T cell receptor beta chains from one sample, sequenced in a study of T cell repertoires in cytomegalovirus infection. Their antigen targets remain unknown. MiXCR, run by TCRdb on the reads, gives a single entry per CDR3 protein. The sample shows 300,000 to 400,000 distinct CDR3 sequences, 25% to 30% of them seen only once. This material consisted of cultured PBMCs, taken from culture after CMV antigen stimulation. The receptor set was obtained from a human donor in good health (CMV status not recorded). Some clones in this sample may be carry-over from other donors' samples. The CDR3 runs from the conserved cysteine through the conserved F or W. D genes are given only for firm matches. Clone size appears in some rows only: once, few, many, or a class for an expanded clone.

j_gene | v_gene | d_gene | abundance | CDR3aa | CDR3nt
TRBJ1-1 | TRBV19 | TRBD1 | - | CASRDRGSEAFF | TGTGCCAGTAGGGACAGGGGTTCTGAAGCTTTCTTT
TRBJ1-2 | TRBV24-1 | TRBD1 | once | CATSDRDRIYTF | TGTGCCACCAGTGATCGGGACAGGATCTACACCTTC
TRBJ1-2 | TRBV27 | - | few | CASGESRTSYGYTF | TGTGCCAGCGGAGAGAGCCGGACAAGCTATGGCTACACCTTC
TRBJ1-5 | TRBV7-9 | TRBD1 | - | CASSLGQGYESNQPQHF | TGTGCCAGCAGCTTGGGACAGGGGTATGAAAGCAATCAGCCCCAGCATTTT
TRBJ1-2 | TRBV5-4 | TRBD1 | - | CASSWDRINPLYGYTF | TGTGCCAGCAGCTGGGACAGAATAAACCCCCTCTATGGCTACACCTTC
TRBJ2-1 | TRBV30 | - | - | CAWSVTGLYNEQFF | TGTGCCTGGAGTGTAACCGGGTTGTACAATGAGCAGTTCTTC
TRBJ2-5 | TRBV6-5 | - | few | CASSYSGQKETQYF | TGTGCCAGCAGTTACTCGGGTCAGAAAGAGACCCAGTACTTC
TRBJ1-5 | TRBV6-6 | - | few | CASSGVGSSQPQHF | TGTGCCAGCAGTGGAGTGGGTTCGAGTCAGCCCCAGCATTTT
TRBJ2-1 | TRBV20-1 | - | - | CSARDGGKLESEQFF | TGCAGTGCTAGAGACGGCGGAAAGCTAGAAAGTGAGCAGTTCTTC
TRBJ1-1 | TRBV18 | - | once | CASSPRADPTEAFF | TGTGCCAGCTCACCACGAGCCGACCCGACTGAAGCTTTCTTT
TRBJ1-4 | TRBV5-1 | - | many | CASSPGTANEKLFF | TGCGCCAGCAGCCCTGGGACGGCCAATGAAAAACTGTTTTTT
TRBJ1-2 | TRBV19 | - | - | CASSTGSRRYGYTF | TGTGCCAGTAGCACAGGGTCAAGGAGGTATGGCTACACCTTC
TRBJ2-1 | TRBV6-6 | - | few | CASSYGGAPLSREQFF | TGTGCCAGCAGTTACGGGGGAGCCCCTTTGAGCCGCGAGCAGTTCTTC
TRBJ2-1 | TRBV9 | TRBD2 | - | CASSVVGGAGGEQFF | TGTGCCAGCAGCGTAGTCGGCGGGGCGGGGGGAGAGCAGTTCTTC
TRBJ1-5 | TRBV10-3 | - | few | CAISEGEAQPQHF | TGTGCCATCAGTGAGGGGGAGGCTCAGCCCCAGCATTTT
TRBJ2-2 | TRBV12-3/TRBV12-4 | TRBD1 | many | CASSFWTGQTGELFF | TGTGCCAGCAGTTTCTGGACAGGGCAAACCGGGGAGCTGTTTTTT
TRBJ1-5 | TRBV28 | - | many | CASTRDGSNQPQHF | TGTGCCAGCACTCGGGACGGTAGCAATCAGCCCCAGCATTTT
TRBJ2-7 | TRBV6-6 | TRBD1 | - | CASSYKVTGGIYEQYF | TGTGCCAGCAGTTACAAAGTGACAGGGGGCATCTACGAGCAGTACTTC
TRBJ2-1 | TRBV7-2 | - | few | CASSLAWGSSSYNEQFF | TGTGCCAGCAGCCTTGCGTGGGGGTCTAGCTCCTACAATGAGCAGTTCTTC
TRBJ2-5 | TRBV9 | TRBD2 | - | CASSITSGGGQETQYF | TGTGCCAGCAGCATAACTAGCGGGGGAGGCCAAGAGACCCAGTACTTC
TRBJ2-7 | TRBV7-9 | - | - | CASSPRADPYEQYF | TGTGCCAGCAGCCCCCGCGCAGACCCCTACGAGCAGTACTTC
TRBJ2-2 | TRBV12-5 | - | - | CASGLVPPTGIPTNTGELFF | TGTGCTAGTGGTTTGGTACCCCCGACAGGTATCCCAACGAACACCGGGGAGCTGTTTTTT
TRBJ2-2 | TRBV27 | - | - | CASRGDTSGELFF | TGTGCCAGCAGGGGGGACACAAGCGGGGAGCTGTTTTTT
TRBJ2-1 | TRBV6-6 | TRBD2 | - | CARSYSGVAGESYNEQFF | TGTGCCCGCAGTTACTCAGGGGTAGCGGGAGAGTCCTACAATGAGCAGTTCTTC
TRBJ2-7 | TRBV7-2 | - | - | CASSLRVRRAYEQYF | TGTGCCAGCAGCTTACGTGTTCGGAGAGCCTACGAGCAGTACTTC
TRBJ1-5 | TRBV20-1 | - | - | CSAEAAGYNQPQHF | TGCAGTGCTGAAGCGGCAGGGTATAATCAGCCCCAGCATTTT
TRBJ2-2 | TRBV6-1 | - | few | CASVARYTGELFF | TGTGCCAGTGTGGCGCGTTACACCGGGGAGCTGTTTTTT
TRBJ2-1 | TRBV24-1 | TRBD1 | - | CATSAPGQGGGNEQFF | TGTGCCACCAGTGCCCCAGGACAGGGGGGCGGCAATGAGCAGTTCTTC
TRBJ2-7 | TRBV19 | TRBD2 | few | CASSILPSGIISYEQYF | TGTGCCAGTAGTATTCTCCCTAGCGGGATTATCTCCTACGAGCAGTACTTC
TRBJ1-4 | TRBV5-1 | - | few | CASSAGTFFNEKLFF | TGCGCCAGCAGCGCCGGGACTTTTTTTAATGAAAAACTGTTTTTT
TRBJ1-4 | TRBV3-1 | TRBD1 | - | CASSQPLQGYREKLFF | TGTGCCAGCAGCCAACCCTTACAGGGGTATAGAGAAAAACTGTTTTTT
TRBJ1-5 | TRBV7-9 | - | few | CASSFWNNQPQHF | TGTGCCAGCAGCTTTTGGAATAATCAGCCCCAGCATTTT
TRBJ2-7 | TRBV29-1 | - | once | CSVEEANPGYEQYF | TGCAGCGTTGAAGAAGCGAACCCGGGCTACGAGCAGTACTTC
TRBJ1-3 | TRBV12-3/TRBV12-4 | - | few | CASSLQGGNTIYF | TGTGCCAGCAGTCTACAAGGGGGAAACACCATATATTTT
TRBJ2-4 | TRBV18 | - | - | CASSLGLPDKNIQYF | TGTGCCAGCTCACTCGGACTGCCAGACAAAAACATTCAGTACTTC
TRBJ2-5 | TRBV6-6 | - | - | CASSYQRQTQYF | TGTGCCAGCAGTTACCAGCGACAGACCCAGTACTTC
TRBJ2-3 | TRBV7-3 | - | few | CASSSIGQALDTQYF | TGTGCCAGCAGCTCCATTGGTCAGGCCTTGGATACGCAGTATTTT
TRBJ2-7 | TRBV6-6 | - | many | CASSWQGHEQYF | TGTGCCAGCAGTTGGCAGGGCCACGAGCAGTACTTC
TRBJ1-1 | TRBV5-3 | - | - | CASSSWGRRMNTEAFF | TGTGCCAGCAGCTCCTGGGGAAGGCGGATGAACACTGAAGCTTTCTTT
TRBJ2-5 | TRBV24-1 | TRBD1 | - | CATSDFGDRGGQETQYF | TGTGCCACCAGTGATTTCGGGGACAGGGGAGGGCAAGAGACCCAGTACTTC
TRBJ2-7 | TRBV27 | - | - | CASSLSGLAATYEQYF | TGTGCCAGCAGTTTATCGGGTTTAGCGGCCACCTACGAGCAGTACTTC
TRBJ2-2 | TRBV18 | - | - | CASSPKGPTGELFF | TGTGCCAGCTCACCTAAAGGACCCACCGGGGAGCTGTTTTTT